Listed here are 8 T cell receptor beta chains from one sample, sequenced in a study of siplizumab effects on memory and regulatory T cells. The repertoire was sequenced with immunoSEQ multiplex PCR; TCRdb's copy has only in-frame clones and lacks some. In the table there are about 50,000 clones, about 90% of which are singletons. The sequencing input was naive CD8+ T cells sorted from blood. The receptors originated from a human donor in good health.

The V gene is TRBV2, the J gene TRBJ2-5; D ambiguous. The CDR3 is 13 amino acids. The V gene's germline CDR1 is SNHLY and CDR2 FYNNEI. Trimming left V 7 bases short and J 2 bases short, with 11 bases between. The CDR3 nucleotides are TGTGCCAGCATTCTCGAAGGGCAAGAGACCCAGTACTTC. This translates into CASILEGQETQYF.

CDR3 sequence (DNA): TGTGCCAGCAGGGCAGACATGTTCACTGAAGCTTTCTTT. Its translation: CASRADMFTEAFF. V usage is TRBV6-6 and J usage is TRBJ1-1; D remains unclear. Trimming left V 6 bases short and J 4 bases short, with 12 bases between. The CDR3 runs 13 residues. Germline V gives CDR1 MNHNY, CDR2 SVGAGI (reference sequence).

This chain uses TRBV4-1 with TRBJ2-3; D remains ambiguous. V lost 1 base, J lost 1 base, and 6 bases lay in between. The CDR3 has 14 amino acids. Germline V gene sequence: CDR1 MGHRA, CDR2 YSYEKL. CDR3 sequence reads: CASSQVPGTDTQYF. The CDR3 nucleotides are TGCGCCAGCAGCCAAGTTCCGGGCACAGATACGCAGTATTTT.

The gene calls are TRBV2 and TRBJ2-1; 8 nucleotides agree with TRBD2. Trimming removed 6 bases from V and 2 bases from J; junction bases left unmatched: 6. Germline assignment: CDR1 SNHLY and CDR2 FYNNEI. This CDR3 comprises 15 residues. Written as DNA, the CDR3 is TGTGCCAGCAGGGGACTGCGGGGGGCCTACAATGAGCAGTTCTTC. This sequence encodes CASRGLRGAYNEQFF.

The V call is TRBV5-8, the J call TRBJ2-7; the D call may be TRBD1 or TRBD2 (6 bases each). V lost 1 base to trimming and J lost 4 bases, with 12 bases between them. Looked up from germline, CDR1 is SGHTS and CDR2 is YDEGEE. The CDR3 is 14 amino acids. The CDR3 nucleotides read TGTGCCAGCAGCTTGCGTCAAGGGGGGTACGAGCAGTACTTC. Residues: CASSLRQGGYEQYF.

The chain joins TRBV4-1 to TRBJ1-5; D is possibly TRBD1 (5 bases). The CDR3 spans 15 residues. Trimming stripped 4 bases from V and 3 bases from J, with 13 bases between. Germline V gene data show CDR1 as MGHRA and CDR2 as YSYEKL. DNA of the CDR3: TGCGCCAGCAGCCTTTTAGCCAGGGACAATCAGCCCCAGCATTTT. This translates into CASSLLARDNQPQHF.

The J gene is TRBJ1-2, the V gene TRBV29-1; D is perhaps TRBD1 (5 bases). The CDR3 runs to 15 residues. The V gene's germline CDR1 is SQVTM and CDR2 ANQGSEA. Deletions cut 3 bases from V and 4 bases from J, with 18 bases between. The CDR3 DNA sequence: TGCAGCGTTGAGGATGAGGGGCTTGGGAGCTATGGCTACACCTTC. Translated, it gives CSVEDEGLGSYGYTF.

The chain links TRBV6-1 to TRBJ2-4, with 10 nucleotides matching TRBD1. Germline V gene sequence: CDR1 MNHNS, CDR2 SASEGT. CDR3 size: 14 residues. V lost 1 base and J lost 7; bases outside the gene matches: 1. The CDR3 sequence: CASSEGQGANIQYF. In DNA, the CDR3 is TGTGCCAGCAGTGAAGGACAGGGGGCGAACATTCAGTACTTC.